One and the same sample provided the 17 T cell receptor beta chains below, sequenced in a study of preoperative IRX-2 immunotherapy in early breast cancer. Stated treatment: preoperative locoregional IRX-2 cytokine immunotherapy. Measured with immunoSEQ multiplex PCR; TCRdb has only the in-frame clones, and not every one. The sample consists of about 98,000 clones, 70% to 90% of them appearing once. The sample was tumor tissue, taken after IRX-2 immunotherapy. These receptors were taken from a human donor with breast cancer.

The chain carries TRBV7-1 and TRBJ2-1, with D perhaps TRBD1 or TRBD2 (5 bases each). TRBV7-1 is recorded as an ORF, its role being uncertain. The CDR3 is made up of 13 amino acids. The V gene lost 4 bases and the J gene lost 4 bases, with 8 bases spanning the gap. In nucleotides, the CDR3 is TGTGCCAGCAGCTTAGGGGAGTACAATGAGCAGTTCTTC. Amino acid sequence: CASSLGEYNEQFF.

This clone was detected once. The chain employs TRBV5-1 and TRBJ1-2; TRBD1 is a possible D gene (6 bases). V lost 5 bases and J 6 bases, leaving 26 bases between the germline ends. Germline CDR1 is SGHRS and CDR2 is YFSETQ. CDR3 length: 17 amino acids. The CDR3 sequence is CASRVGPGATGADGYTF. The DNA of the CDR3 is TGCGCCAGCAGAGTGGGGCCAGGAGCGACGGGGGCGGATGGCTACACCTTC.

The rearrangement joins TRBV7-8 to TRBJ2-1; 14 nucleotides match TRBD2. The CDR3 is 17 residues long. The ends lost 6 bases at V and 5 bases at J; junction bases unmatched: 9. CDR1 is SGHVS, CDR2 FQNEAQ, per germline. The CDR3 region has the DNA TGTGCCAGCAGATCGGGACTAGCGGGAGAGGGGCACAATGAGCAGTTCTTC. This sequence encodes CASRSGLAGEGHNEQFF.

This chain joins TRBV19 and TRBJ1-2; a possible D gene is TRBD1 (5 bases). This CDR3 has 13 amino acids. Trimming took off 3 bases at V and 5 bases at J, with 10 bases between the two ends. The germline V gene has CDR1 LNHDA and CDR2 SQIVND (reference sequence). CDR3 in DNA: TGTGCCAGTAGTATGGGGGGTAATTATGGCTACACCTTC. The encoded protein is CASSMGGNYGYTF.

This sequence joins TRBV5-1 and TRBJ1-2; 8 bases are shared with TRBD1. The V and J ends lost 3 bases and 4 bases, in that order; junction bases with no gene match: 17. The V gene's germline CDR1 is SGHRS and CDR2 YFSETQ. This CDR3 is built from 18 residues. As DNA, the CDR3 is TGCGCCAGCAGCTCTCCCGACAGGGGCGGGTCGGGGTTCTATGGCTACACCTTC. Encoded protein: CASSSPDRGGSGFYGYTF.

J is TRBJ2-2 and V is TRBV6-8; 9 bases match TRBD1. Unmatched junction bases numbered 5, after V lost 5 bases and J lost 13 bases. Germline assignment: CDR1 MNHGY and CDR2 SAAAGT. There are 12 residues in the CDR3. CDR3 loop: CASSRKDRGLFF. The CDR3 coding sequence is TGTGCCAGCAGTCGAAAGGACAGGGGGCTGTTTTTT.

The rearrangement links TRBV28 to TRBJ1-1; 8 bases are a match to TRBD1. Trimming took 3 bases from V and 11 from J; bases not matched to a gene: 5. CDR1 and CDR2 (germline): MDHEN, SYDVKM. This CDR3 has 12 amino acids. The CDR3 DNA reads TGTGCCAGCAGTTTGGTTAGGGACAGGGCTTTCTTT. It is translated as CASSLVRDRAFF.

The J gene is TRBJ2-3, the V gene TRBV30, with unresolved D. Germline-derived CDR1 and CDR2 are GTSNPN and SVGIG (reference sequence). The CDR3 has 15 residues. Trimming removed 0 bases from V and 2 bases from J, with 12 bases in between. This chain's CDR3 is CAWSVNGQTTDTQYF. For the CDR3, the DNA is TGTGCCTGGAGTGTAAATGGTCAGACCACAGATACGCAGTATTTT. The full variable domain, its missing parts supplied by reference TRBV30 and TRBJ2-3, is SQTIHQWPATLVQPVGSPLSLECTVEGTSNPNLYWYRQAAGRGLQLLFYSVGIGQISSEVPQNLSASRPQDRQFILSSKKLLLSDSGFYLCAWSVNGQTTDTQYFGPGTRLTVL.

This chain joins TRBV14 and TRBJ2-3; D is unclear. Germline CDR1 reads SGHDN; CDR2 reads FVKESK. Trimming stripped 4 bases from V and 10 bases from J, with 9 bases between. This CDR3 contains 11 residues. For the CDR3, the DNA is TGTGCCAGCAGCCCCGGAATGGCGCAGTATTTT. It encodes CASSPGMAQYF.

The chain employs TRBV19 and TRBJ2-2; no clear D gene. CDR1 and CDR2 from the germline V gene are LNHDA and SQIVND (reference sequence). The V and J ends lost 7 bases and 4 bases respectively, with 16 bases between them. This CDR3 is built from 15 residues. The CDR3 loop reads CASTPRASGTGELFF. CDR3 DNA: TGTGCCAGTACCCCTAGGGCCTCGGGCACCGGGGAGCTGTTTTTT.

The V call is TRBV6-4, the J call TRBJ2-1, with 11 bases aligning to TRBD2. Germline trimming cut 10 bases from V and 1 base from J; bases unmatched to any gene: 9. The CDR3 runs 16 residues. Germline loops: CDR1 MRHNA, CDR2 SNTAGT. CDR3 sequence reads: CATKLAGDASYNEQFF. CDR3 bases: TGTGCCACCAAACTAGCGGGAGATGCGTCCTACAATGAGCAGTTCTTC.

The CDR3 protein is CASSPRMTGGADTQYF. The CDR3 coding sequence is TGTGCCAGCTCACCACGGATGACAGGGGGCGCAGATACGCAGTATTTT. The V call is TRBV18, the J call TRBJ2-3, with TRBD1 identical over 10 bases. J gave up 4 bases and V 1 base, and 5 bases lay outside the gene matches. The CDR3 loop spans 16 amino acids. CDR1 and CDR2 (germline): KGHSH, LQKENI.

A note on this clone: The identical CDR3 is also encoded by other nucleotide sequences in the sample. The chain recombines TRBV28 with TRBJ1-2, with 9 nucleotides matching TRBD1. This CDR3 has 14 residues. The germline V gene has CDR1 MDHEN and CDR2 SYDVKM. The ends lost 3 bases at V and 5 bases at J; junction bases unmatched: 4. Written as DNA, the CDR3 is TGTGCCAGCAGTTTGCCGGGACAGGGTTATGGCTACACCTTC. The encoded protein is CASSLPGQGYGYTF.

This chain links TRBV29-1 with TRBJ1-2; D not resolved. The CDR3 has 16 residues. V was cut by 3 bases and J by 4 bases, with 21 bases left in between. Germline V gene data show CDR1 as SQVTM and CDR2 as ANQGSEA. Written as DNA, the CDR3 is TGCAGCGTTGATCCCTGGGGATCGGCGTCCTTCTATGGCTACACCTTC. Its translation: CSVDPWGSASFYGYTF. The full variable domain, its missing parts supplied by reference TRBV29-1 and TRBJ1-2, is SAVISQKPSRDICQRGTSLTIQCQVDSQVTMMFWYRQQPGQSLTLIATANQGSEATYESGFVIDKFPISRPNLTFSTLTVSNMSPEDSSIYLCSVDPWGSASFYGYTFGSGTRLTVV.

The J gene is TRBJ2-5, the V gene TRBV6-8; D unclear. V gave up 4 bases and J gave up 10 bases, with 19 bases separating them. This CDR3 has 14 amino acids. Germline CDR1 MNHGY, CDR2 SAAAGT. The CDR3 reads CASSSPPRGPDQYF. The CDR3 bases are TGTGCCAGCAGTTCCCCGCCTCGAGGTCCGGACCAGTACTTC.

The rearrangement joins TRBV22-1 to TRBJ1-5; TRBD1 is the table's D call and was not checked against the DNA. TRBV22-1 is given as a pseudogene. This CDR3 has 15 amino acids. The CDR3 region has the DNA TGTGCCACCAGTGATTCCGGGACAGGGAGTCAGCCCCAGCATTTT. Residues: CATSDSGTGSQPQHF.

The V gene is TRBV28, the J gene TRBJ2-3, with 9 bases identical to TRBD2. The V gene end was trimmed by 3 bases and the J gene end by 2 bases; junction bases not matched to a gene: 3. This CDR3 contains 15 residues. Germline assignment: CDR1 MDHEN and CDR2 SYDVKM. Here the CDR3 reads CASSFAGGYTDTQYF. CDR3 DNA: TGTGCCAGCAGTTTCGCGGGAGGGTACACAGATACGCAGTATTTT.